This entry features one T cell receptor beta chain sequence. Its antigen remains unknown. Sequenced by immunoSEQ multiplex PCR; TCRdb stores in-frame clones only, minus some. The table has about 72,000 clones, about 84% seen once. This specimen comes from a study of OX40 agonist ivuxolimab in advanced cancers. In the study overall: Every 2 weeks, patients received ivuxolimab intravenously, dosed at 0.01 to 10 mg/kg. Partial responses were observed in three patients, of whom one had hepatocellular carcinoma and two had cutaneous melanoma. Points from the study as a whole: More expanded clones were seen, on average, in CD8+ T cells than in CD4+.

Baseline, cycle 4 day 1, and cycle 7 day 1 were the blood sampling points. Germline CDR1 and CDR2: MNHEY and SVGAGI. CDR3 length equals 16 residues. J was trimmed by 0 bases and V by 0 bases; bases with no gene match: 4. This chain joins TRBV6-5 and TRBJ2-7; 8 nucleotides agree with TRBD2. Sequenced material: CD4+ or CD8+ T cells sorted from blood, taken in a trial of the OX40 agonist ivuxolimab. This TCR derives from an adult with an advanced solid tumor such as melanoma, head and neck, liver or kidney cancer. The CDR3 region has the DNA TGTGCCAGCAGTTACTCAGCGGGGGATAGCTCCTACGAGCAGTACTTC. It translates to CASSYSAGDSSYEQYF.